This T cell receptor beta chain derives from a study of cytotoxic CD8 clonotypes in ibrutinib-treated CLL. Researchers set a sequencing depth target of 1 in 200,000 to 1 in 1 million T cells. Profiled with immunoSEQ multiplex PCR; TCRdb holds only in-frame clones, not every one. This table has some 130,000 clones, less than 90% appearing once. V was shortened by 6 bases and J by 6 bases, with 14 bases between the two germline ends. This CDR3 comprises 13 residues. CDR1 and CDR2 from the germline V gene are MNHNS and SASEGT. On this clone itself: Its target is unknown.

Findings and caveats of the study: Baseline-level clonality went beyond age-matched healthy donors and moved in step with circulating CD8+ T-cell counts. The public clonotypes identified were infrequent and showed contraction or stability on treatment.

This receptor was obtained from a human donor with chronic lymphocytic leukemia. The gene calls are TRBV6-1 and TRBJ1-1; no clear D gene. The sequencing used PBMCs, collected after 24 months of ibrutinib treatment. The CDR3 here is CASSPRTAAEAFF. The CDR3 nucleotides are TGTGCCAGCAGCCCGAGGACCGCGGCTGAAGCTTTCTTT.